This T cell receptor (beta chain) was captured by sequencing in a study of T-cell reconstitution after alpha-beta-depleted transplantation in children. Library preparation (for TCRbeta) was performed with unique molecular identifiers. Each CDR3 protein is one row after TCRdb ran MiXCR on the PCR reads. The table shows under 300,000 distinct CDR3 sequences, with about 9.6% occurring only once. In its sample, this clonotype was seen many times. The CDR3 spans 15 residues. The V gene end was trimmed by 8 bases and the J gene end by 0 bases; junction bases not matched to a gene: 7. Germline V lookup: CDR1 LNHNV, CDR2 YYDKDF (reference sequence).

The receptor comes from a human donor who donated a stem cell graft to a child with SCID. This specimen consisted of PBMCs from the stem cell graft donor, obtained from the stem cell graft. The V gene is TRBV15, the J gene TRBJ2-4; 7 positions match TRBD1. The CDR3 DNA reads TGTGCCACCGCACAGGGGACCCTAGCCAAAAACATTCAGTACTTC. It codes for CATAQGTLAKNIQYF.